This TCR beta chain was sequenced in a study of T cells after yellow fever vaccination. Findings and caveats of the study: FACS-sorted repertoires could contain abundant clonotypes contaminating from the bulk population. Overlap between CD4 and CD8 compartments was detected for a small share of clonotypes. Booster sampling recovered most clones from primary vaccination (about 97% CD4, roughly 90% CD8).

This clonotype was detected ten times or more. What it binds is not known. In making TCR cDNA, 5'RACE template switching added a universal primer site and UMIs to it. Each CDR3 protein gets one entry after TCRdb re-called the 5' RACE reads with MiXCR. The sample includes a few hundred thousand distinct CDR3 sequences, around 19% seen only once; the top ten take over 15%. Trimming cost V 2 bases and J 2 bases, with 17 bases left between them. CDR3 size: 16 residues. The V gene's germline CDR1 is DFQATT and CDR2 SNEGSKA (reference sequence). Specimen: PBMCs, collected before the yellow fever booster vaccination. The rearrangement links TRBV20-1 to TRBJ2-3, with a possible D match to TRBD2 (6 bases). The TCR sequence derives from a man aged 18 to 30 who received the YFV17D yellow fever vaccine. The CDR3 DNA follows: TGCAGTGCTAGACACCGGGGGAGCCTGCTCACAGATACGCAGTATTTT. This gives the protein CSARHRGSLLTDTQYF.